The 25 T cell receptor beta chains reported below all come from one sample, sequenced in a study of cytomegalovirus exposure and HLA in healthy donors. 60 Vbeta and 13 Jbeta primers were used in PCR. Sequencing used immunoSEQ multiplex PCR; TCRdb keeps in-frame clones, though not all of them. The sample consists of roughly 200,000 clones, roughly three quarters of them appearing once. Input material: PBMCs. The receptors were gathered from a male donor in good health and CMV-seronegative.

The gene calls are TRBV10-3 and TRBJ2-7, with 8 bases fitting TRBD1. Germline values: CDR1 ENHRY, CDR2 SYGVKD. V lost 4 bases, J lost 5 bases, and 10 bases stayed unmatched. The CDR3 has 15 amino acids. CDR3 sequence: CAISAAGTGYDEQYF. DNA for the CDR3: TGTGCCATCAGTGCCGCCGGGACAGGCTACGACGAGCAGTACTTC.

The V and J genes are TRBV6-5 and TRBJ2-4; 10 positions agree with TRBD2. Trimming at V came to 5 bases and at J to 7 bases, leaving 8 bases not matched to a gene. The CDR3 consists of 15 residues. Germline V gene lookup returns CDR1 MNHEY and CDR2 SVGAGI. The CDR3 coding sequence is TGTGCCAGCAGTCAACGGACTAGCGGTTACAACATTCAGTACTTC. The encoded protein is CASSQRTSGYNIQYF.

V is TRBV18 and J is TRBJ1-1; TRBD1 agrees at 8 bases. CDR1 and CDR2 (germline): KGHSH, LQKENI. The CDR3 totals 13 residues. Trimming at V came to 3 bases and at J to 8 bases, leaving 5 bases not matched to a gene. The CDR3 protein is CASSPQGAGEAFF. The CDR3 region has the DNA TGTGCCAGCTCACCTCAGGGGGCTGGGGAAGCTTTCTTT.

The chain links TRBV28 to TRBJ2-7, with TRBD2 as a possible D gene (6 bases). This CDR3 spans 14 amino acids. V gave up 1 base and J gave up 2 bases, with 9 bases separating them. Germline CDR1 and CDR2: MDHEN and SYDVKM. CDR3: CASSLSLAPYEQYF. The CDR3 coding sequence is TGTGCCAGCAGTTTATCACTAGCTCCCTACGAGCAGTACTTC.

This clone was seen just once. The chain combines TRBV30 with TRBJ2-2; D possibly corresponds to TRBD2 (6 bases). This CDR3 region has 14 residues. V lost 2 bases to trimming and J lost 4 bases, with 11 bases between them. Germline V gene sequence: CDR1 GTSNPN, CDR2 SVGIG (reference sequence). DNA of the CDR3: TGTGCCTGGAGTTGGGGGGTGGTCACCGGGGAGCTGTTTTTT. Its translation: CAWSWGVVTGELFF.

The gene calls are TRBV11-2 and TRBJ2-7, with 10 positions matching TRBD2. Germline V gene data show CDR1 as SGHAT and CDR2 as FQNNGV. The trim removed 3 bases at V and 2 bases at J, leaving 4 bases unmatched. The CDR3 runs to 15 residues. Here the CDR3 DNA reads TGTGCCAGCAGCTTTGAGCGGGGGGGCACCTACGAGCAGTACTTC. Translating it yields CASSFERGGTYEQYF.

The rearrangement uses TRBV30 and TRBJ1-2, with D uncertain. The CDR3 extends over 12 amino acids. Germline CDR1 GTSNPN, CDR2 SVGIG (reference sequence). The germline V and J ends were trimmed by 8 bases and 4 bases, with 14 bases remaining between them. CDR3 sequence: CAARRISYGYTF. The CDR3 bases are TGTGCCGCCCGGCGGATCTCCTATGGCTACACCTTC. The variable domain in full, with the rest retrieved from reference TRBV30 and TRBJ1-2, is SQTIHQWPATLVQPVGSPLSLECTVEGTSNPNLYWYRQAAGRGLQLLFYSVGIGQISSEVPQNLSASRPQDRQFILSSKKLLLSDSGFYLCAARRISYGYTFGSGTRLTVV.

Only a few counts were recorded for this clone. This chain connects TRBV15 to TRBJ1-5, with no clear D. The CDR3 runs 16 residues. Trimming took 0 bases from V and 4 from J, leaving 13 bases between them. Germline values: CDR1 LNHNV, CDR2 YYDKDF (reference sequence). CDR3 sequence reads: CATSRDRGKENQPQHF. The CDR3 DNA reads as TGTGCCACCAGCAGAGATAGAGGGAAGGAGAATCAGCCCCAGCATTTT.

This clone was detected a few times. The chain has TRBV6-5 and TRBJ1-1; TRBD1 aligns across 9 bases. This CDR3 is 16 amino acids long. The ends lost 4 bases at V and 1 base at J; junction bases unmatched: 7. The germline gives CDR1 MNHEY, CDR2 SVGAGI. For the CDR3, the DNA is TGTGCCAGCAGTTCTAACGGGGGACAGGGGAACACTGAAGCTTTCTTT. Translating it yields CASSSNGGQGNTEAFF.

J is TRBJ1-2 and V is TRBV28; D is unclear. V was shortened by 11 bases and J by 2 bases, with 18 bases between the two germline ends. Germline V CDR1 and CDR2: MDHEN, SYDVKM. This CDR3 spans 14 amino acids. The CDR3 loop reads CACNRGDVNYGYTF. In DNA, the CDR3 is TGTGCCTGCAACCGAGGCGACGTAAACTATGGCTACACCTTC.

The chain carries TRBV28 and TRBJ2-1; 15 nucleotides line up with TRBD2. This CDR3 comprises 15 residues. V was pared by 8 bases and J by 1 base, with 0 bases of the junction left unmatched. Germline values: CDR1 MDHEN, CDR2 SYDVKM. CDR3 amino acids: CASGTSGRSYNEQFF. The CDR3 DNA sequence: TGTGCCAGCGGGACTAGCGGGAGGTCCTACAATGAGCAGTTCTTC. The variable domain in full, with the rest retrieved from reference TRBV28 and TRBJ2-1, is DVKVTQSSRYLVKRTGEKVFLECVQDMDHENMFWYRQDPGLGLRLIYFSYDVKMKEKGDIPEGYSVSREKKERFSLILESASTNQTSMYLCASGTSGRSYNEQFFGPGTRLTVL.

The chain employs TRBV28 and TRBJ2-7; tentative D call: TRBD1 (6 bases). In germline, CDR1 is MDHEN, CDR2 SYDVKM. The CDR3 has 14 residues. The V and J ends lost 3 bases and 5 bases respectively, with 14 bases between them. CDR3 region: CASSFDRSIDEQYF. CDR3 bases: TGTGCCAGCAGTTTTGACAGGTCGATCGACGAGCAGTACTTC.

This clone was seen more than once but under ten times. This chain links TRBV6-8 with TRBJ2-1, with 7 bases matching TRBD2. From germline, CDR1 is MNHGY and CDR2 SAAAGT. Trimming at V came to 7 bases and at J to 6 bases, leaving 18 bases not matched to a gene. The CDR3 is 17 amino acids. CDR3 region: CASTHHLRSGIPNEQFF. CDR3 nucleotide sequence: TGTGCCAGCACCCACCATTTACGGAGCGGGATACCCAATGAGCAGTTCTTC.

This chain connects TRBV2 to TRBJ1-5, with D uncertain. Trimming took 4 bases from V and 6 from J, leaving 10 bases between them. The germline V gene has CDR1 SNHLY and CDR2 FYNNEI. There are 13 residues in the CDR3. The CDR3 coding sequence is TGTGCCAGCAGTGTTCTTGAGCGTCAGCCCCAGCATTTT. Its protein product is CASSVLERQPQHF.

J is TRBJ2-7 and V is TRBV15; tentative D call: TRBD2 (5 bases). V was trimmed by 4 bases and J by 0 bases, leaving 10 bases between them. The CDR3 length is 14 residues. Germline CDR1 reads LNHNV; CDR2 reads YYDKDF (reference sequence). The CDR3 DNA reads TGTGCCACCAGCAACGGAGGAAGCTCCTACGAGCAGTACTTC. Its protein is CATSNGGSSYEQYF. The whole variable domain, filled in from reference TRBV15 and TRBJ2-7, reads DAMVIQNPRYQVTQFGKPVTLSCSQTLNHNVMYWYQQKSSQAPKLLFHYYDKDFNNEADTPDNFQSRRPNTSFCFLDIRSPGLGDTAMYLCATSNGGSSYEQYFGPGTRLTVT.

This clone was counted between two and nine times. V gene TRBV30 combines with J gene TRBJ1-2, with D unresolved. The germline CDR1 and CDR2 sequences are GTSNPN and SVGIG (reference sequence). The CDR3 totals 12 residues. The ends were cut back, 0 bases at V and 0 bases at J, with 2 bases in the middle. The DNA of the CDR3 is TGTGCCTGGAGTGTCACTAACTATGGCTACACCTTC. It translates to CAWSVTNYGYTF.

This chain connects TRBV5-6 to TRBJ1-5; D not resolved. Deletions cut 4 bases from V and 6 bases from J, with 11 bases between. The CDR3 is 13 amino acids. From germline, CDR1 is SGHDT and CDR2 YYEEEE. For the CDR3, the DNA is TGTGCCAGCAGCCCCGCCGCAGGTCAGCCCCAGCATTTT. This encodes CASSPAAGQPQHF.

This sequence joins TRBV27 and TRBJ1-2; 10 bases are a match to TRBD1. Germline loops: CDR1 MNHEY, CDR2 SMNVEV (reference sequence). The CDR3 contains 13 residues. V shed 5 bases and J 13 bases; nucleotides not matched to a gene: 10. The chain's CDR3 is CASSPQGDRGPTF. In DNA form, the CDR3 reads TGTGCCAGCAGTCCTCAAGGTGACAGGGGGCCCACCTTC.

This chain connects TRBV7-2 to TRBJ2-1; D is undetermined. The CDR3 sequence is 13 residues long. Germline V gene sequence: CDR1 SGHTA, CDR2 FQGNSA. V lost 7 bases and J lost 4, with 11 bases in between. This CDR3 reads CASTSLMYNEQFF. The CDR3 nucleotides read TGTGCCAGCACCAGTCTCATGTACAATGAGCAGTTCTTC.

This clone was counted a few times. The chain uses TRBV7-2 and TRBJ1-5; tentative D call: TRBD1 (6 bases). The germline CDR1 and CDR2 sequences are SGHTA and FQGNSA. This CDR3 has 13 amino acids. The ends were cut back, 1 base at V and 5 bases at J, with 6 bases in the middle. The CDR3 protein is CASSLEGDQPQHF. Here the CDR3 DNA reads TGTGCCAGCAGCTTAGAGGGGGATCAGCCCCAGCATTTT.

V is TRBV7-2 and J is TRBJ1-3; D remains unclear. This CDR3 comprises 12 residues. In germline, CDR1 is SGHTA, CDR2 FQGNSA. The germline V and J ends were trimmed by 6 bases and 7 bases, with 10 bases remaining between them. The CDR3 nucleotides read TGTGCCAGCAGATTACCGGGTAACACCATATATTTT. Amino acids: CASRLPGNTIYF.

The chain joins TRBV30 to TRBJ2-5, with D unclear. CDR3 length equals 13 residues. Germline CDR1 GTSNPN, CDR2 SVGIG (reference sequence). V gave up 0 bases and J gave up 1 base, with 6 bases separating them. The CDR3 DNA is TGTGCCTGGAGTGTCCAATCCCAAGAGACCCAGTACTTC. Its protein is CAWSVQSQETQYF.

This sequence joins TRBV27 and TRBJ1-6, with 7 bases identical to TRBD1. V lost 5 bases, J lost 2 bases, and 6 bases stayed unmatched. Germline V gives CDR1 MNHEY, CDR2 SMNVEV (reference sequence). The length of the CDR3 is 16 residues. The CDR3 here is CASSPGGGPYNSPLHF. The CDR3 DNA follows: TGTGCCAGCAGTCCAGGGGGAGGCCCCTATAATTCACCCCTCCACTTT.

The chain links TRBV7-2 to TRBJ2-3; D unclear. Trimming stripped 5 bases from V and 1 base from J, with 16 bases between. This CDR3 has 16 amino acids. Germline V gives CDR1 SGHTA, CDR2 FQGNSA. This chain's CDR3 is CASSLPRSEGTDTQYF. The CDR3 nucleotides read TGTGCCAGCAGCCTCCCCCGATCAGAGGGCACAGATACGCAGTATTTT.

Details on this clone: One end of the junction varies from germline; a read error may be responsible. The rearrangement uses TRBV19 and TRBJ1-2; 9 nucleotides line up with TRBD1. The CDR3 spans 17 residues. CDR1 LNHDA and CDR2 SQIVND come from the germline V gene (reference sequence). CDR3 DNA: TGTGCCAGTAGCAACTACCTATCGACAGGGGGGGGGCAAGGCCGCGCCTTC. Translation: CASSNYLSTGGGQGRAF.